The sequence of this T cell receptor (beta chain) was determined in a study of blood T cells in healthy people across ages. Study summary: Roughly one uniquely barcoded beta molecule per two T cells was captured.

With 8 bases removed from V and 4 bases from J, the gap between germline ends came to 11 bases. There are 11 residues in the CDR3. CDR1 SQVTM and CDR2 ANQGSEA come from the germline V gene. The authors drew around 11 milliliters of peripheral blood from each donor. PCR was performed a second time for about 7 to 12 cycles using a sample-barcoded 5' primer and a J-beta primer mix. Each CDR3 protein gets one entry after TCRdb re-called the 5' RACE reads with MiXCR. The table lists 1,500,000 or so distinct CDR3 sequences, approximately 43% of them singletons. The genes are TRBV29-1 and TRBJ1-1, with no clear D. This sequence originates from a woman between 18 and 30 years old in good health. The source material was blood. The CDR3 reads CSSHRGTEAFF. The CDR3, as DNA: TGCAGCTCACATCGGGGCACTGAAGCTTTCTTT.